This TCR beta chain was recorded in a study of T cell changes during pregnancy in multiple sclerosis (dated by TCRdb to between 2019 and 2020). Turning to the overall study: The study examined how the T cell repertoire changed over the course of pregnancy in women with multiple sclerosis.

Receptors were amplified or captured by the immunoSEQ multiplex PCR assay. This is the immuneACCESS table as TCRdb keeps it, with only in-frame sequences that have V and J called. A part of the clones is gone; compared with another copy, unresolved V genes explain less than half, and the rest is unexplained. For this sample there are around 30,000 clones; nearly 90% appear just once. The ten largest make up approximately 0.5% of the sample. As for this clone: Its antigen specificity is not known. No base quality values were provided; no much bigger clone lies one nucleotide off.

This specimen was CD4+ T cells from peripheral blood mononuclear cells, taken in the third trimester of pregnancy. The TCR sequence derives from a female donor in good health, enrolled as a control in a pregnancy study.

The nucleotide sequence is given as TGTGCCATCAGTGAGTCGCCCAGGGTAGGCACTGAAGCTTTCTTT. This yields the protein CAISESPRVGTEAFF. The chain uses TRBV10-3 and TRBJ1-1; the best D guess is TRBD1, with 5 bases matching. The CDR3 numbers 15 residues from cysteine through phenylalanine. Only CDR3 DNA is held: 45 bases, read in frame from base 1. The V end loses 0 bases and the J end loses 4 bases, and a stretch of 12 bases separates them. CDR1 is given as ENHRY and CDR2 as SYGVKD, both from the germline V gene.